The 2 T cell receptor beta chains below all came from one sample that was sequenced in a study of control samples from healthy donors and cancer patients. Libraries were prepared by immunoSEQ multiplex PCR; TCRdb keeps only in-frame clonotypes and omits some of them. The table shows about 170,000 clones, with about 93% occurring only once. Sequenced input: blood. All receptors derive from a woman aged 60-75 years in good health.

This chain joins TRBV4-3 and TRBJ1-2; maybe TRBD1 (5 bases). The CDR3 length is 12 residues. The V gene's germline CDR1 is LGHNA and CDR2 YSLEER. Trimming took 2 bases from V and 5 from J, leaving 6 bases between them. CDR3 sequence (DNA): TGCGCCAGCAGCCAACAGGGTTATGGCTACACCTTC. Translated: CASSQQGYGYTF.

The chain's CDR3 is CATSRDIRGGQPQHF. DNA for the CDR3: TGTGCCACCAGCAGAGATATAAGGGGGGGACAGCCCCAGCATTTT. The V gene is TRBV15, the J gene TRBJ1-5, with D perhaps matching TRBD1 (6 bases). CDR3 length: 15 amino acids. Germline V gene sequence: CDR1 LNHNV, CDR2 YYDKDF (reference sequence). The V end lost 0 bases, the J end lost 7 bases, and 13 bases lay between the germline ends.